This T cell receptor beta chain appears in the sequencing data of a study of control samples from healthy donors and cancer patients. CDR1 SSHAT and CDR2 FNYEAQ come from the germline V gene (reference sequence). The CDR3 consists of 17 residues. Data came from immunoSEQ multiplex PCR; TCRdb stores just in-frame clones and leaves some out. The sample holds roughly 8,500 clones; 90% to 95% are singletons and the top ten take less than 20%. Remarks on this clone: The junction shows a germline mismatch at one end, possibly a read error.

The TCR comes from a man between 60 and 75 years old with colorectal cancer. Sequencing input: PBMCs. The rearrangement joins TRBV7-7 to TRBJ2-1; TRBD1 matches at 7 bases. This CDR3 reads CASSQGVAGPGSGEQFF. The CDR3, as DNA: TGTGCTAGCAGCCAGGGGGTTGCAGGGCCGGGGAGTGGTGAGCAGTTCTTC.